This T cell receptor beta chain was recorded in a study of T cell changes during pregnancy in multiple sclerosis. V gave up 1 base and J gave up 1 base; unmatched junction bases: 2. This CDR3 has 16 amino acids. From germline, CDR1 is SGHRS and CDR2 YFSETQ. Sequencing was performed with immunoSEQ multiplex PCR; in TCRdb, only in-frame clones are kept and a portion is missing. Among approximately 48,000 clones listed, around 90% were seen once. Source: CD8+ T cells from peripheral blood mononuclear cells, taken after pregnancy. The rearrangement links TRBV5-1 to TRBJ2-1; 10 bases are a match to TRBD1. The TCR sequence derives from a female donor with multiple sclerosis, enrolled in a pregnancy study. The CDR3 loop reads CASSLSGQGSYNEQFF. Written as DNA, the CDR3 is TGCGCCAGCAGCTTGTCGGGACAGGGGTCCTACAATGAGCAGTTCTTC. Using reference TRBV5-1 and TRBJ2-1 for the parts outside the CDR3, the full variable domain is KAGVTQTPRYLIKTRGQQVTLSCSPISGHRSVSWYQQTPGQGLQFLFEYFSETQRNKGNFPGRFSGRQFSNSRSEMNVSTLELGDSALYLCASSLSGQGSYNEQFFGPGTRLTVL.